This is a list of T cell receptor beta chains from one sample in a study of technical replicates of blood from a handful of donors. Clones were sequenced by immunoSEQ multiplex PCR, and TCRdb holds only the in-frame ones, with some missing. The table shows roughly 85,000 clones, with 90% to 95% occurring only once. The sequenced sample was T cells isolated from PBMCs. These receptors were obtained from a human donor in good health. The CDR3 runs from the conserved cysteine through the conserved F or W. Each record gives: V gene, J gene, CDR3 protein.

>TRBV7-9|TRBJ1-1
CASSLEDRANFEAFF
>TRBV30|TRBJ2-5
CAWSPTSRETQYF
>TRBV6-1|TRBJ2-7
CASLSGNTYEQYF
>TRBV2|TRBJ2-7
CASSDDPGQGSYEQYF
>TRBV7-3|TRBJ1-2
CASSLPGSYGYTF
>TRBV7-8|TRBJ2-1
CASSLITVLAGEGEQFF
>TRBV12-5|TRBJ2-1
CASGNLVSYNEQFF
>TRBV29-1|TRBJ2-6
CSVGTRDSGANVLTF
>TRBV6-4|TRBJ1-1
CASSDSSGREAFF
>TRBV5-4|TRBJ2-3
CASSLVQSGTDTQYF
>TRBV5-4|TRBJ2-1
CASSSGTRGQDEQFF
>TRBV7-6|TRBJ2-3
CASSLNLDAGGVTDTQYF
>TRBV6-5|TRBJ2-4
CASSGRGNIQYF
>TRBV27|TRBJ2-1
CASNLNSGRGSYNEQFF
>TRBV19|TRBJ1-1
CASSFGQSSYTEAFF
>TRBV5-1|TRBJ1-3
CASSLGGGDGNTIYF
>TRBV28|TRBJ1-1
CASSFYAAAFF
>TRBV14|TRBJ1-1
CASSDPGGNTEAFF
>TRBV2|TRBJ1-3
CASSETGRLSGNTIYF
>TRBV7-8|TRBJ1-4
CASSYRRTNEKLFF
>TRBV5-6|TRBJ1-6
CASSLVGDRSYNSPLHF
>TRBV7-8|TRBJ2-3
CASSAPTGPSTDTQYF
>TRBV5-1|TRBJ2-4
CASSWGSAPGQGAYIQYF
>TRBV27|TRBJ1-6
CASSPPRQINNSPLHF
>TRBV5-1|TRBJ2-7
CASSLPNRYEQYF
>TRBV15|TRBJ2-5
CATSRDLAGAETQYF
>TRBV6-4|TRBJ2-3
CASKQRGGSMTDTQYF
>TRBV6-1|TRBJ2-1
CASSEKGSGGGTYNEQFF
>TRBV5-1|TRBJ1-3
CASSPITGDGTIYF
>TRBV5-6|TRBJ2-3
CASSRLTSGKADTQYF
>TRBV5-1|TRBJ2-1
CASTNTGDEQFF
>TRBV6-5|TRBJ1-2
CASSSTGTEVF
>TRBV4-2|TRBJ1-2
CASSQGTTGENYGYTF
>TRBV7-3|TRBJ2-7
CASSPGAGEYEQYF
>TRBV19|TRBJ1-5
CASSGGSGQPQHF
>TRBV6-1|TRBJ1-6
CASSTSYNSPLHF
>TRBV11-3|TRBJ2-3
CASSLGTAGDTQYF
>TRBV29-1|TRBJ1-1
CSALNYGEAFF
>TRBV7-7|TRBJ2-5
CASSLEGTTSMGTQYF
>TRBV27|TRBJ1-5
CASSSTEYSNQPQHF
>TRBV6-5|TRBJ1-3
CASRRGAGGNTIYF
>TRBV19|TRBJ2-1
CASSPGQVSYNEQFF
>TRBV11-3|TRBJ1-2
CASSSSLYGTNYGYTF
>TRBV21-1|TRBJ1-2
CASSKGFRQGIGGYTF
>TRBV10-2|TRBJ2-2
CASRPGLDRNTGELFF
>TRBV25-1|TRBJ2-7
CASSLSGAGYEQYF
>TRBV5-4|TRBJ2-7
CASSLQLSSYEQYF
>TRBV7-9|TRBJ2-7
CASSSGTSGSEQYF
>TRBV7-2|TRBJ2-2
CASSQARTNTGELFF
>TRBV6-5|TRBJ2-1
CATTQGDEQFF
>TRBV19|TRBJ2-1
CASRGTIYNEQFF
>TRBV7-9|TRBJ2-3
CASSLPLGHSTQYF